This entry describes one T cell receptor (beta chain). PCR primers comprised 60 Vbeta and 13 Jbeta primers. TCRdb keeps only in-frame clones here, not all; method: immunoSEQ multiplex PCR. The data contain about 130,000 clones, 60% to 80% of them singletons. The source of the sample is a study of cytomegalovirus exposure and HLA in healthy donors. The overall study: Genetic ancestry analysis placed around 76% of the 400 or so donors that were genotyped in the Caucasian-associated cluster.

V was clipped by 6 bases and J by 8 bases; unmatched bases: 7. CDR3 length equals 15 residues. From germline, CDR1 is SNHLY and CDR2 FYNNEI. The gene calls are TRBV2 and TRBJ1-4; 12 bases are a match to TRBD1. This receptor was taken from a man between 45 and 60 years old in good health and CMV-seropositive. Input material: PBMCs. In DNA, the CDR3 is TGTGCCAGCAGGGACCGGGACAGGGGGCTAGAAAAACTGTTTTTT. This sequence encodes CASRDRDRGLEKLFF.